This TCR beta chain was profiled in a study of T cell repertoires in cytomegalovirus infection. Across the whole study: Newly reported HLA-C-restricted and thoroughly characterized HLA-B-restricted CMV epitopes were employed. An indication of both CMV infection and matching HLA type came from public TCR beta signatures.

Germline CDR1 MDHEN, CDR2 SYDVKM. V lost 3 bases to trimming and J lost 1 base; unmatched junction nucleotides: 5. The CDR3 runs to 16 residues. TCRdb independently ran MiXCR on the reads; one entry per CDR3 protein. The sample yields hundreds of thousands of distinct CDR3 sequences, around a third seen once. Comments on this clonotype: Its antigen is still unknown.

The receptor's source is a human donor in good health (CMV status not recorded). Some clones in this sample may be carry-over from other donors' samples. This sample comprised cultured PBMCs, obtained from culture after CMV antigen stimulation. The chain carries TRBV28 and TRBJ2-3, with 9 bases matching TRBD2. CDR3 sequence (DNA): TGTGCCAGCAGTTTTTCGAGCGGGGGGCGCACAGATACGCAGTATTTT. As protein: CASSFSSGGRTDTQYF.